This is a list of T cell receptor beta chains from one sample in a study of shared clonotypes between healthy human individuals. Method: immunoSEQ multiplex PCR; TCRdb's copy keeps in-frame clones and lacks some. Of 2,100,000 or so clones in the sample, about 94% were seen once. The sample taken for sequencing was naive CD4+ T cells sorted from blood. These receptors were collected from a man between 18 and 29 years old in good health. The CDR3 runs from the conserved cysteine through the conserved F or W. D genes are given only for firm matches.

d_call,v_call,j_call,cdr3_aa
TRBD2,TRBV5-6,TRBJ2-7,CASSSRLAGGSYEQYF
NA,TRBV5-8,TRBJ2-7,CASSFGDVSYEQYF
NA,TRBV6-1,TRBJ2-7,CASSEAPGPYYEQYF
NA,TRBV5-6,TRBJ1-3,CASSRGQLGNTIYF
TRBD1,TRBV2,TRBJ2-5,CASSGGQVTWRETQYF
NA,TRBV4-1,TRBJ1-2,CASSARGSYTF
NA,TRBV21-1,TRBJ1-4,CASSNRAIATNEKLFF
NA,TRBV2,TRBJ1-5,CASSEHLTGYEPQHF
TRBD1,TRBV5-1,TRBJ1-1,CASSLAGQGRTEAFF
NA,TRBV7-8,TRBJ1-1,CASSLGGAFEAFF
NA,TRBV5-8,TRBJ1-3,CASSRFEGNSGNTIYF
NA,TRBV25-1,TRBJ2-3,CASTDPRGADTQYF
NA,TRBV6-1,TRBJ1-2,CAGTGGGLGYGYTF
TRBD2,TRBV9,TRBJ2-5,CASSVGLAGGQETQYF
NA,TRBV4-1,TRBJ2-1,CASSQDLKEQFF
NA,TRBV4-1,TRBJ1-5,CASSQEGSTASNQPQHF
NA,TRBV11-2,TRBJ1-5,CASSLGQGLNQHF
TRBD2,TRBV6-5,TRBJ2-7,CASRKASGSYEQYF
TRBD2,TRBV19,TRBJ2-4,CASSIPGGPKNIQYF
NA,TRBV29-1,TRBJ2-7,CSAESSYEQYF
TRBD2,TRBV15,TRBJ2-3,CATSRGTSGITDTQYF
NA,TRBV28,TRBJ2-1,CASSLQRYEQFF
NA,TRBV7-3,TRBJ2-3,CASSSGPLDTQYF
NA,TRBV2,TRBJ2-7,CASSEALRGAQYF
NA,TRBV30,TRBJ2-2,CASEVGAGTGELFF
NA,TRBV6-6,TRBJ1-1,CASRLQGNTEAFF
NA,TRBV28,TRBJ2-1,CASSLSGLPNEQFF
TRBD2,TRBV4-3,TRBJ2-7,CASSQDASGSSYEQYF
NA,TRBV9,TRBJ1-2,CASSDPGQALYGYTF
NA,TRBV11-2,TRBJ1-2,CASSVGGREGGYTF
TRBD2,TRBV5-8,TRBJ2-7,CASSLLLAGVGEQYF
NA,TRBV10-3,TRBJ2-1,CAITASHPGNEQFF
TRBD1,TRBV6-6,TRBJ1-2,CASSRTGGDGYTF
NA,TRBV10-1,TRBJ2-7,CASSESTGEQYF
NA,TRBV10-3,TRBJ1-3,CAISESKLGAGNTIYF
TRBD2,TRBV6-5,TRBJ2-1,CASSYRPGLAYNEQFF
TRBD1,TRBV10-3,TRBJ2-2,CAISETGTGLTNTGELFF
TRBD1,TRBV11-3,TRBJ2-2,CASSRHGTGNAGELFF
NA,TRBV4-1,TRBJ2-2,CASSQGLELGELFF
NA,TRBV6-1,TRBJ1-1,CASSVRLRDTEAFF
TRBD1,TRBV18,TRBJ2-7,CASSRIGGQGRLDEQYF
NA,TRBV7-6,TRBJ1-4,CASSLAAGVNEKLFF
NA,TRBV7-2,TRBJ1-4,CASSLGRAEKLFF
TRBD1,TRBV10-3,TRBJ1-1,CAISESKGTGGETEAFF
NA,TRBV25-1,TRBJ2-3,CASSEWGSSQYF
NA,TRBV15,TRBJ1-6,CATSRDARDDSPLHF
TRBD1,TRBV10-3,TRBJ1-3,CAISPGQGSGNTIYF
TRBD1,TRBV5-5,TRBJ1-2,CASSLSLQGVPITHNYGYTF
NA,TRBV10-2,TRBJ1-1,CASSEPGMNTEAFF
NA,TRBV11-2,TRBJ1-1,CASSLDRGRQAFF
TRBD1,TRBV18,TRBJ2-1,CASSPPLVTGGGWFF
NA,TRBV7-9,TRBJ2-7,CASSLRDSGEQYF
NA,TRBV9,TRBJ1-5,CASSGEGSHQPQHF
TRBD1,TRBV7-9,TRBJ1-4,CASSFLPDREGEKLFF
NA,TRBV2,TRBJ2-7,CASSQWVQGGEQYF
NA,TRBV19,TRBJ1-5,CASSSAPAGGQPQHF
NA,TRBV5-4,TRBJ2-1,CASSRDPLSYNEQFF
NA,TRBV11-2,TRBJ2-5,CASSLEGGQIETQYF